This T cell receptor (beta chain) was observed in a study of T cells in Graves' hyperthyroidism and ophthalmopathy. V was trimmed by 6 bases and J by 9 bases, leaving 12 bases between them. The CDR3 is made up of 12 amino acids. Germline-derived CDR1 and CDR2 are MNHEY and SMNVEV (reference sequence). It was RNA transcripts that yielded the amplified TCR beta CDR3 regions. Initially, a first-round RT-PCR of the TCR CDR3 employed the HTBI primer set. TCRdb called the multiplex PCR reads again in MiXCR, with one record for every CDR3 protein. The table has approximately 740,000 distinct CDR3 sequences, 14% seen once. This clonotype was detected only a few times. Subjects aged 18 to 65 presented with newly diagnosed hyperthyroidism of less than 2 months' duration.

The specimen was blood. The receptor's source is a woman aged 18-30 years with Graves' hyperthyroidism. The V call is TRBV27, the J call TRBJ2-1; D is undetermined. The CDR3 region has the DNA TGTGCCAGCAGCCGTTCTTGGGGTGAGCAGTTCTTC. Translated, it gives CASSRSWGEQFF.